A selection of T cell receptor beta chains follows, all from one sample in a study of blood T cells in healthy people across ages. TCRdb called the 5' RACE reads again in MiXCR, with one record for every CDR3 protein. In the table there are more than 600,000 distinct CDR3 sequences, just under 25% of which are singletons. The sample was also reused in another study, on T cells of mothers and their children.

The sequenced sample consisted of blood. The receptors originated from a boy between 10 and 17 years old in good health. Both conserved end residues are trimmed from each CDR3.

TRBJ2-2 13 TRBV29-1 SVDPGARDTGELF
TRBJ2-1 14 TRBV29-1 SVENGTDLYYNEQF
TRBJ2-3 16 TRBV7-2 ASSSTGLPFPSTDTQY
TRBJ2-1 11 TRBV7-3 ASGLAGDGEQF
TRBJ1-2 12 TRBV14 ASSQGSVFGGYT
TRBJ2-3 11 TRBV20-1 SASPAGTDTQY
TRBJ1-4 12 TRBV19 ASSRSARNEKLF
TRBJ2-1 13 TRBV7-2 ASSQQAGLVHEQF
. 11 TRBV9 ASSPRVGDEQF
TRBJ2-7 13 TRBV6-5 ASSYVKGGSYEQY
TRBJ1-2 10 TRBV27 ASSAGDYGYT
TRBJ2-1 9 TRBV29-1 SVPRVHEQF
TRBJ1-1 10 TRBV6-5 ASSYDGEEAF
TRBJ2-7 11 TRBV29-1 SVVGVPLYEQY
TRBJ2-3 14 TRBV6-1 ATSQRAGTSTDTQY
TRBJ2-2 11 TRBV12-3/TRBV12-4 ASSSANTGELF
TRBJ2-1 12 TRBV20-1 SATGLDTYNEQF
TRBJ2-2 14 TRBV3-1 ASSQDGGPYTGELF
TRBJ2-5 12 TRBV5-6 ASSPGQVRETQY
TRBJ2-7 13 TRBV6-1 ASSDELAGSYEQY
TRBJ2-7 11 TRBV24-1 ATSDGPGYEQY
TRBJ2-7 12 TRBV5-6 ASRLQGGSYEQY
TRBJ2-3 11 TRBV7-2 ASSLEGPSTQY
TRBJ1-2 13 TRBV13 ASSLGRSTGYGYT
TRBJ2-1 10 TRBV24-1 TTSDFMHEQF
TRBJ2-3 16 TRBV6-5 ASSYSIQGGPSTDTQY
TRBJ2-1 20 TRBV11-1 ASSLAPRGLAGGLSSYNEQF
TRBJ2-5 12 TRBV29-1 SAARLHTQETQY
. 12 TRBV28 ASSFPRGYYEQY
TRBJ2-3 11 TRBV7-9 ASSFDYTDTQY
TRBJ2-3 10 TRBV20-1 SALTSTDTQY
TRBJ2-3 10 TRBV10-3 AIRPDTDTQY
TRBJ2-5 16 TRBV28 ASSPDLLAGGDQETQY
TRBJ2-3 12 TRBV7-9 ASTRDSGPDTQY
TRBJ2-3 14 TRBV7-2 ASSLVSTGGTDTQY
TRBJ2-1 19 TRBV4-2 ASSQGARAPWVRERKDEQF
TRBJ1-5 11 TRBV29-1 SVGDISNQPQH
TRBJ1-1 13 TRBV20-1 SARDRGQINTEAF
TRBJ2-1 12 TRBV7-3 ASSLTLAGNEQF
TRBJ2-4 13 TRBV2 AVLAEALGRNIQY
. 13 TRBV24-1 ATSVSGGPYNEQF
TRBJ2-1 14 TRBV20-1 SAFGLALSSYNEQF
TRBJ2-1 14 TRBV4-3 ASSRSRGALRNEQF
TRBJ2-1 12 TRBV3-1 ASSRLAGGHEQF
TRBJ1-1 10 TRBV29-1 SVMVLDTEAF
TRBJ2-4 10 TRBV20-1 SALRQADIQY
TRBJ2-1 13 TRBV4-2 ARSPGPIKYNEQF
TRBJ2-7 14 TRBV29-1 SVESGTGTPSYEQY
TRBJ2-2 12 TRBV20-1 SARQGGGTGELF
TRBJ1-1 9 TRBV12-3/TRBV12-4 ASSLGIVAF
TRBJ1-1 14 TRBV7-9 ASSHPRGGRDAEAF
TRBJ2-1 11 TRBV20-1 SARVTAGYEQF
TRBJ1-1 12 TRBV2 ARGSHQVPTEAF
TRBJ1-4 13 TRBV6-2/TRBV6-3 ASIGVTGGNEKLF
TRBJ2-7 12 TRBV28 ASAGRPIPYEQY
TRBJ2-6 13 TRBV29-1 SVGRGSSGANVLT
TRBJ2-7 11 TRBV7-9 ASSRDGSYEQY